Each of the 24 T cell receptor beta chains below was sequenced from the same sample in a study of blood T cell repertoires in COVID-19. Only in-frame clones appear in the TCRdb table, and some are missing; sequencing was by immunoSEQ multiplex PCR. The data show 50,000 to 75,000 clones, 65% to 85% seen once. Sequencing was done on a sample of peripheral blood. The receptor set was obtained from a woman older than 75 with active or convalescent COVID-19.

The CDR3 here is CASSQEGRGGADTQYF. CDR3 sequence (DNA): TGCGCCAGCAGCCAAGAGGGGCGGGGGGGCGCAGATACGCAGTATTTT. The J gene is TRBJ2-3, the V gene TRBV4-1; TRBD2 matches at 9 bases. V gave up 0 bases and J gave up 4 bases; unmatched junction bases: 5. CDR3 length: 16 residues. The germline CDR1 and CDR2 sequences are MGHRA and YSYEKL.

CDR3 protein: CASSLGPNQPQHF. In DNA, the CDR3 is TGTGCTTCCAGTCTGGGGCCAAATCAGCCCCAGCATTTT. The rearrangement links TRBV19 to TRBJ1-5; D possibly corresponds to TRBD1 (5 bases). There are 13 residues in the CDR3. CDR1 and CDR2 from the germline V gene are LNHDA and SQIVND (reference sequence).

The CDR3, as DNA: TGCGCCAGCAGCGCCTCGACAGGTAAAGAAGCTTTCTTT. Residues: CASSASTGKEAFF. The V call is TRBV5-1, the J call TRBJ1-1; possibly TRBD1 for D (6 bases). V was trimmed by 4 bases and J by 8 bases, leaving 15 bases between them. Germline V gene lookup returns CDR1 SGHRS and CDR2 YFSETQ. The CDR3 has 13 amino acids.

The CDR3 spells CASSLRRASSTDTQYF. The CDR3 DNA reads TGTGCCAGCAGCCTAAGGAGGGCCTCCAGCACAGATACGCAGTATTTT. The V call is TRBV7-2, the J call TRBJ2-3; D perhaps matches TRBD2 (6 bases). The CDR3 covers 16 residues. The germline gives CDR1 SGHTA, CDR2 FQGNSA. The germline V and J ends were trimmed by 5 bases and 0 bases, with 15 bases remaining between them.

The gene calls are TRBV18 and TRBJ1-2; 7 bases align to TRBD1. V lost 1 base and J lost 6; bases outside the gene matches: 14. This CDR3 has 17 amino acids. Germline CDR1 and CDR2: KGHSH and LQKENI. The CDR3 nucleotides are TGTGCCAGCTCACCACAGAGTAGGGGGCTCCTGGGTGATGGCTACACCTTC. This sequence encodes CASSPQSRGLLGDGYTF.

Here the CDR3 reads CATGSYMNTEAFF. As DNA, the CDR3 is TGTGCCACCGGGAGCTACATGAACACTGAAGCTTTCTTT. J is TRBJ1-1 and V is TRBV2; D is unclear. CDR1 is SNHLY and CDR2 is FYNNEI in the germline V gene. This CDR3 has 13 residues. V was pared by 10 bases and J by 0 bases, with 12 bases between.

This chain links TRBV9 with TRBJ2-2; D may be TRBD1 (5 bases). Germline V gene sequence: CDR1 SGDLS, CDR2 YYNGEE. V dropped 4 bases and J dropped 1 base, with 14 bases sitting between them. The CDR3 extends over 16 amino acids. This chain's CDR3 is CASSTRDRLNTGELFF. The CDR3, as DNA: TGTGCCAGCAGCACCAGAGACAGATTGAACACCGGGGAGCTGTTTTTT.

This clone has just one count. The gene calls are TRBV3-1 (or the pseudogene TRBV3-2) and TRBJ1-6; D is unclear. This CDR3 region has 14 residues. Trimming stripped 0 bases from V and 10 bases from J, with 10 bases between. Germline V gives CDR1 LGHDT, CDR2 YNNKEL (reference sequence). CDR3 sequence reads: CASSQDIRSSPLHF. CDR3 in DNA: TGTGCCAGCAGCCAAGATATAAGGAGCTCACCCCTCCACTTT.

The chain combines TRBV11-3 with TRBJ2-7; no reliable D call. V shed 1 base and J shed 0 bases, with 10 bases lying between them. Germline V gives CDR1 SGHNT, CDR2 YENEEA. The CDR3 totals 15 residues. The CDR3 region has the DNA TGTGCCAGCAGCTTAGGACAAGTCTCCTCCTACGAGCAGTACTTC. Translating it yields CASSLGQVSSYEQYF. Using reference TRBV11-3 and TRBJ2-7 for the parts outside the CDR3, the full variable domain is EAGVVQSPRYKIIEKKQPVAFWCNPISGHNTLYWYLQNLGQGPELLIRYENEEAVDDSQLPKDRFSAERLKGVDSTLKIQPAELGDSAVYLCASSLGQVSSYEQYFGPGTRLTVT.

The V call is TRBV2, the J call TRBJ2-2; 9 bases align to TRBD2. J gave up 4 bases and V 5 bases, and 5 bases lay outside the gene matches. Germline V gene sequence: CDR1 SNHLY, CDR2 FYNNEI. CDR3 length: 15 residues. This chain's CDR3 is CASSSGLAATGELFF. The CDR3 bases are TGTGCCAGCAGTTCGGGACTAGCTGCCACCGGGGAGCTGTTTTTT.

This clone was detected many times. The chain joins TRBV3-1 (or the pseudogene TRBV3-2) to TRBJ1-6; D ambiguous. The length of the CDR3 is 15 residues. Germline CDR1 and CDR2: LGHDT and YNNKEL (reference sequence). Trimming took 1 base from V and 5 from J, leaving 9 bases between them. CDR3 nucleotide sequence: TGTGCCAGCAGCCAAGGTATACAGAATAATTCACCCCTCCACTTT. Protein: CASSQGIQNNSPLHF.

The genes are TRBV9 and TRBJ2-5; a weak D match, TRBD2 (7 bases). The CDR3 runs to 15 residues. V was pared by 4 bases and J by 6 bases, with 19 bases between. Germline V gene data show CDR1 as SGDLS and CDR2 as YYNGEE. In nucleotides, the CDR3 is TGTGCCAGCAGCCCCAGAGGGGGGGAGAGGAAGACCCAGTACTTC. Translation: CASSPRGGERKTQYF. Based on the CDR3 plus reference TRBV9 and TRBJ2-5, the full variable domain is DSGVTQTPKHLITATGQRVTLRCSPRSGDLSVYWYQQSLDQGLQFLIQYYNGEERAKGNILERFSAQQFPDLHSELNLSSLELGDSALYFCASSPRGGERKTQYFGPGTRLLVL.

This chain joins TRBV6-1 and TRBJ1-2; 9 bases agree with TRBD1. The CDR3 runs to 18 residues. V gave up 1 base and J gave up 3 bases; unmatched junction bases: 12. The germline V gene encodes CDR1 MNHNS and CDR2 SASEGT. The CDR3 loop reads CASSEGGDREWWDYGYTF. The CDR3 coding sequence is TGTGCCAGCAGTGAAGGGGGGGACAGGGAATGGTGGGACTATGGCTACACCTTC.

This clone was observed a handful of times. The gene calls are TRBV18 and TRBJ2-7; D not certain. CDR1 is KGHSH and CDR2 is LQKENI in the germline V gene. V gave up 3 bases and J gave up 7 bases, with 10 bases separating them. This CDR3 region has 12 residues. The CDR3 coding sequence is TGTGCCAGCTCACCCGCAGGCCAAGAGCAGTACTTC. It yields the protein CASSPAGQEQYF.

The CDR3 DNA reads as TGTGCCAGCAGACCCCGACAGGGGAACACTGAAGCTTTCTTT. This codes for CASRPRQGNTEAFF. The V gene is TRBV6-4, the J gene TRBJ1-1, with 7 bases that match TRBD1. Germline V gene lookup returns CDR1 MRHNA and CDR2 SNTAGT. The trim removed 6 bases at V and 1 base at J, leaving 5 bases unmatched. The CDR3 consists of 14 residues.

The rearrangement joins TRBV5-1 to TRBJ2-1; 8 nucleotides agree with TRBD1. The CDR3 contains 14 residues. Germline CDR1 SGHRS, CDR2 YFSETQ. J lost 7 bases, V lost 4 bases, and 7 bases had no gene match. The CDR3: CASSPTGGGNEQFF. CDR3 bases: TGCGCCAGCAGCCCTACAGGGGGAGGTAATGAGCAGTTCTTC.

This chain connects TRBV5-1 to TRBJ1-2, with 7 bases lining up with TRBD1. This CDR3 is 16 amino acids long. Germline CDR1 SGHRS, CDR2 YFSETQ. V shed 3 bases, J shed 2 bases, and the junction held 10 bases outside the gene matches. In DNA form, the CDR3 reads TGCGCCAGCAGCTCCCGGGACAGCGACTCGAACTATGGCTACACCTTC. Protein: CASSSRDSDSNYGYTF.

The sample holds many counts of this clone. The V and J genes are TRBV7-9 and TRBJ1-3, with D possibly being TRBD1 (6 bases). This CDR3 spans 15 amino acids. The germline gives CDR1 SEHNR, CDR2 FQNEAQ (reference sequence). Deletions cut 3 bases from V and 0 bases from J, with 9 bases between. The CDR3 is CASSFGQHSGNTIYF. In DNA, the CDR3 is TGTGCCAGCAGCTTCGGACAGCACTCTGGAAACACCATATATTTT. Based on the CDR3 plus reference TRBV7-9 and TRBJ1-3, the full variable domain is DTGVSQNPRHKITKRGQNVTFRCDPISEHNRLYWYRQTLGQGPEFLTYFQNEAQLEKSRLLSDRFSAERPKGSFSTLEIQRTEQGDSAMYLCASSFGQHSGNTIYFGEGSWLTVV.

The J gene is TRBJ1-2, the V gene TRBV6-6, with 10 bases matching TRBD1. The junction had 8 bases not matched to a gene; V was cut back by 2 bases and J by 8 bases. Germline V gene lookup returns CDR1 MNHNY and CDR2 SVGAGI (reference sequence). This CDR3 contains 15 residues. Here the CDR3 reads CASSYGPGQGYGYTF. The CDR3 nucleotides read TGTGCCAGCAGTTACGGACCGGGACAGGGGTACGGCTACACCTTC.

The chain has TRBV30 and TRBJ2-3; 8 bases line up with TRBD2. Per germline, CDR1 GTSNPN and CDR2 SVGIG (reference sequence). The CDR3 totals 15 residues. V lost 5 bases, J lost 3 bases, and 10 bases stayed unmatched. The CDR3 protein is CAWAAWERGTDTQYF. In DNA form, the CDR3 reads TGTGCCTGGGCCGCCTGGGAGCGGGGGACAGATACGCAGTATTTT.

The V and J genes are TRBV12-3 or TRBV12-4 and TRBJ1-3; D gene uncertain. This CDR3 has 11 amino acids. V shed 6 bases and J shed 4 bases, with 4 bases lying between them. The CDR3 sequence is CASSIGNTIYF. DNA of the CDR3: TGTGCCAGCAGCATCGGAAACACCATATATTTT.

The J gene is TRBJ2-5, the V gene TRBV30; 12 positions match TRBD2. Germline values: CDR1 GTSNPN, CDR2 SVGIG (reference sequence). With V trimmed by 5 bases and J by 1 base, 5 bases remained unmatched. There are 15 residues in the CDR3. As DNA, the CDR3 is TGTGCCTGGGAGAAGGGACTAGCGGGCCAAGAGACCCAGTACTTC. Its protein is CAWEKGLAGQETQYF.

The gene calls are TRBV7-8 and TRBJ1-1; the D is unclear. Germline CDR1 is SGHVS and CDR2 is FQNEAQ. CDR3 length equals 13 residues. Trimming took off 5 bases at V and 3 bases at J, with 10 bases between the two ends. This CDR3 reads CASSQREDTEAFF. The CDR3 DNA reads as TGTGCCAGCAGCCAGAGGGAGGACACTGAAGCTTTCTTT.

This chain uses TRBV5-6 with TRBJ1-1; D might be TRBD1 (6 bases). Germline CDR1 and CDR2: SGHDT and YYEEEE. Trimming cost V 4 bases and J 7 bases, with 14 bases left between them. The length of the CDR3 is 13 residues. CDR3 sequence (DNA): TGTGCCAGCAGCCCCGACAGGAGAAGTGAAGCTTTCTTT. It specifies CASSPDRRSEAFF.